These 30 T cell receptor beta chains were sequenced from one sample in a study of blood T cells in healthy people across ages (dated by TCRdb to the mid-2010s). The library was generated by 5' RACE. These reads were obtained on an Illumina HiSeq 2500. A second PCR of 7 to 11 cycles was performed with a sample-barcoded 5' primer and a J-beta primer mix. The public reads were run again by TCRdb, first through fastp at Q25 and then through MiXCR, and only productive beta chains were kept. Every distinct CDR3 protein forms one entry, paired with its most common genes and DNA. The sample records around 990,000 distinct CDR3 sequences, 35% to 40% of which are singletons. The ten largest clones add up to about an eighth of the sample. Specimen: blood. Source of these receptors: a young man in good health.

The V call is TRBV6-2 or TRBV6-3, the J call TRBJ1-5, with D uncertain. Trimming took 0 bases from V and 0 from J, leaving 12 bases between them. This CDR3 comprises 17 residues. Germline V gene lookup returns CDR1 MNHEY and CDR2 SVGEGT. Here the CDR3 reads CASSYSISSRSNQPQHF. The CDR3 DNA is TGTGCCAGCAGTTACTCGATTTCGTCACGTAGCAATCAGCCCCAGCATTTT.

The chain links TRBV6-2 or TRBV6-3 to TRBJ1-1; D is ambiguous. V was clipped by 2 bases and J by 3 bases, with 13 bases between them. Germline lookup yields CDR1 MNHEY and CDR2 SVGEGT. The CDR3 spans 15 residues. CDR3 nucleotide sequence: TGTGCCAGCAGTTACAGTCGGGAGATAGACACTGAAGCTTTCTTT. It codes for CASSYSREIDTEAFF.

The chain links TRBV4-1 to TRBJ2-1; D is unresolved. CDR1 is MGHRA, CDR2 YSYEKL, per germline. V was pared by 7 bases and J by 4 bases, with 23 bases between. CDR3 size: 17 residues. The chain's CDR3 is CASTAQSGQAVYNEQFF. The DNA for the CDR3 is TGCGCCAGCACGGCTCAGAGTGGGCAGGCCGTATACAATGAGCAGTTCTTC.

This clonotype was counted many times. The V and J genes are TRBV7-2 and TRBJ2-5, with no clear D. The CDR3 runs to 14 residues. V lost 1 base and J lost 7, with 13 bases in between. Germline V gene sequence: CDR1 SGHTA, CDR2 FQGNSA. The CDR3 region has the DNA TGTGCCAGCAGCTTAGGAGCGATAGAAGGGACCCAGTACTTC. Translating it yields CASSLGAIEGTQYF.

This chain connects TRBV11-2 to TRBJ1-1; unclear D gene. V was trimmed by 1 base and J by 4 bases, leaving 10 bases between them. Germline CDR1 SGHAT, CDR2 FQNNGV. The CDR3 loop spans 14 amino acids. This CDR3 is CASSLGGPFTEAFF. CDR3 nucleotides: TGTGCCAGCAGCTTAGGGGGTCCGTTCACTGAAGCTTTCTTT.

In this sample, this clonotype turned up once. The rearrangement uses TRBV9 and TRBJ2-2, with 8 bases identical to TRBD1. The CDR3 is 15 amino acids. V trimming: 4 bases; J trimming: 6 bases; junction bases outside the gene matches: 8. CDR1 and CDR2 (germline): SGDLS, YYNGEE. CDR3 region: CASSKGQVTPGELFF. DNA of the CDR3: TGTGCCAGCAGCAAGGGACAGGTTACCCCCGGGGAGCTGTTTTTT.

This clonotype was counted only a few times. The chain recombines TRBV20-1 with TRBJ1-1; no clear D. The germline V and J ends were trimmed by 3 bases and 10 bases, with 12 bases remaining between them. CDR1 is DFQATT and CDR2 is SNEGSKA in the germline V gene (reference sequence). The CDR3 consists of 11 residues. In nucleotides, the CDR3 is TGCAGTGCTAGGGTGGCAATCGGAGCTTTCTTT. Amino acids: CSARVAIGAFF.

On this clonotype itself: An end of the junction differs from the germline gene, which may be a read error. The J gene is TRBJ1-5, the V gene TRBV12-3 or TRBV12-4; possibly TRBD1 for D (6 bases). This CDR3 region has 16 residues. Written as DNA, the CDR3 is TGTGCCAGCAGTTTATCCGGGGGCATGGGCAATCGGCCCCAGCATTTT. It codes for CASSLSGGMGNRPQHF.

This clonotype was found a few times. The chain joins TRBV7-2 to TRBJ2-1, with D perhaps TRBD1 (5 bases). The V and J ends lost 5 bases and 5 bases respectively, with 16 bases between them. The length of the CDR3 is 15 residues. CDR1 is SGHTA, CDR2 FQGNSA, per germline. The CDR3 is CASSLLGQLNNEQFF. CDR3 bases: TGTGCCAGCAGCCTCCTGGGGCAGTTAAACAATGAGCAGTTCTTC.

J is TRBJ1-6 and V is TRBV20-1; D is undetermined. The CDR3 is 12 residues long. Germline CDR1 reads DFQATT; CDR2 reads SNEGSKA (reference sequence). Trimming removed 3 bases at V and 9 bases at J, with 9 bases between. In DNA form, the CDR3 reads TGCAGTGCTAGGCCCGGCAGTTCACCCCTCCACTTT. It specifies CSARPGSSPLHF.

This clonotype was recorded a few times. This chain uses TRBV4-2 with TRBJ2-1, with 7 bases fitting TRBD2. V lost 1 base and J lost 2; bases outside the gene matches: 5. The CDR3 covers 16 residues. Germline V gene lookup returns CDR1 LGHNA and CDR2 YNFKEQ. The CDR3: CASSQAEAGAYNEQFF. The CDR3 nucleotides read TGTGCCAGCAGCCAAGCTGAGGCGGGGGCCTACAATGAGCAGTTCTTC.

V usage is TRBV7-9 and J usage is TRBJ2-5, with a possible D match to TRBD1 (8 bases). Germline V gene data show CDR1 as SEHNR and CDR2 as FQNEAQ (reference sequence). CDR3 length equals 13 residues. Between the trimmed V and J ends, which lost 10 bases and 5 bases, there was a span of 17 bases. The CDR3 sequence is CATDRDYRETQYF. The CDR3 DNA reads as TGTGCCACGGACAGGGACTATCGGGAGACCCAGTACTTC.

The chain carries TRBV12-3 or TRBV12-4 and TRBJ1-5; D is possibly TRBD1 (6 bases). This CDR3 is built from 14 residues. V shed 6 bases and J shed 6 bases, with 15 bases lying between them. The DNA of the CDR3 is TGTGCCAGCAGCCCGGGGGGGCCCCGTCAGCCCCAGCATTTT. Translated: CASSPGGPRQPQHF.

The chain carries TRBV27 and TRBJ2-1, with D possibly TRBD2 on 5 matching bases. There are 12 residues in the CDR3. CDR1 and CDR2 from the germline V gene are MNHEY and SMNVEV (reference sequence). Trimming removed 8 bases from V and 12 bases from J, with 17 bases in between. The DNA of the CDR3 is TGTGCCAGCTCGCTTGGCGGGTTCGTGCAGTTCTTC. Its protein product is CASSLGGFVQFF.

The chain carries TRBV7-2 and TRBJ1-2; weak D call: TRBD1 (6 bases). Germline assignment: CDR1 SGHTA and CDR2 FQGNSA. This CDR3 spans 15 amino acids. With 4 bases removed from V and 6 bases from J, the gap between germline ends came to 18 bases. The CDR3, as DNA: TGTGCCAGCAGCTACCGGGACATACCCTTCGATGGCTACACCTTC. Its protein product is CASSYRDIPFDGYTF.

This clonotype was seen only a few times. The chain couples TRBV9 to TRBJ1-1; 7 bases map to TRBD1. Germline V CDR1 and CDR2: SGDLS, YYNGEE. The CDR3 has 14 residues. Germline trimming cut 2 bases from V and 1 base from J; bases unmatched to any gene: 2. The CDR3 region has the DNA TGTGCCAGCAGCGTTACAGGGGAGAACACTGAAGCTTTCTTT. As protein: CASSVTGENTEAFF.

This clonotype occurred a few times. This chain connects TRBV27 to TRBJ1-1; D remains ambiguous. This CDR3 is 13 amino acids long. V dropped 4 bases and J dropped 3 bases, with 9 bases sitting between them. Germline CDR1 is MNHEY and CDR2 is SMNVEV (reference sequence). CDR3 loop: CASSSTRDTEAFF. CDR3 DNA: TGTGCCAGCAGTTCGACACGGGACACTGAAGCTTTCTTT.

The chain recombines TRBV4-1 with TRBJ1-1; tentatively, D is TRBD1 (5 bases). In germline, CDR1 is MGHRA, CDR2 YSYEKL. Trimming pared 0 bases from V and 0 bases from J, leaving 14 bases between. The CDR3 totals 17 residues. The CDR3 loop is CASSQEEQGVLNTEAFF. DNA of the CDR3: TGCGCCAGCAGCCAAGAGGAGCAGGGCGTTTTGAACACTGAAGCTTTCTTT.

A few counts support this clonotype. V usage is TRBV24-1 and J usage is TRBJ2-3; D is possibly TRBD1 (5 bases). Deletions cut 2 bases from V and 2 bases from J, with 13 bases between. The CDR3 is made up of 16 amino acids. CDR1 and CDR2 from the germline V gene are KGHDR and SFDVKD. This CDR3 is CATSDSRTLSTDTQYF. CDR3 bases: TGTGCCACCAGTGATTCGAGGACACTATCCACAGATACGCAGTATTTT.

This clonotype turned up a few times. The CDR3 reads CASSVEQKGNYGYTF. The CDR3 DNA is TGTGCCAGCAGCGTAGAACAGAAGGGGAACTATGGCTACACCTTC. The gene calls are TRBV9 and TRBJ1-2; possibly TRBD1 for D (5 bases). V was clipped by 0 bases and J by 2 bases, with 11 bases between them. CDR3 size: 15 residues. Germline V CDR1 and CDR2: SGDLS, YYNGEE.

This clonotype was recorded a few times. The V and J genes are TRBV6-2 or TRBV6-3 and TRBJ2-1; 7 nucleotides match TRBD1. The CDR3 has 13 residues. Germline values: CDR1 MNHEY, CDR2 SVGEGT. V was clipped by 11 bases and J by 6 bases; unmatched bases: 10. The DNA of the CDR3 is TGTGCCGGATCACGACAGGGCCTCAATGAGCAGTTCTTC. It codes for CAGSRQGLNEQFF.

This clonotype was seen a handful of times. The chain links TRBV7-2 to TRBJ1-2; D unresolved. Germline CDR1 SGHTA, CDR2 FQGNSA. The CDR3 extends over 16 amino acids. With 2 bases removed from V and 4 bases from J, the gap between germline ends came to 17 bases. The CDR3 bases are TGTGCCAGCAGCTTAATGGGAAACGGTCTGGGCTATGGCTACACCTTC. It encodes CASSLMGNGLGYGYTF.

The rearrangement links TRBV7-2 to TRBJ2-7; D may correspond to TRBD1 or TRBD2 (6 bases each). The last part of the DNA fits TRBJ2-4 better; the J call may be wrong. CDR3 size: 14 residues. Germline V gives CDR1 SGHTA, CDR2 FQGNSA. In DNA form, the CDR3 reads TGTGCCAGCAGCTTAGTCCGGGGGCTAAACATTCAGTACTTC. It translates to CASSLVRGLNIQYF.

V usage is TRBV29-1 and J usage is TRBJ1-4; D call uncertain. The germline V gene has CDR1 SQVTM and CDR2 ANQGSEA. V lost 6 bases and J lost 0, with 8 bases in between. CDR3 length equals 13 residues. Here the CDR3 reads CSVRITTNEKLFF. The CDR3 DNA follows: TGCAGCGTGAGGATAACAACTAATGAAAAACTGTTTTTT.

The gene calls are TRBV20-1 and TRBJ2-7; no clear D gene. V was pared by 1 base and J by 0 bases, with 13 bases between. CDR3 length: 15 amino acids. In germline, CDR1 is DFQATT, CDR2 SNEGSKA (reference sequence). CDR3 region: CSARGPHSVSYEQYF. The DNA for the CDR3 is TGCAGTGCTAGAGGCCCGCACAGTGTCTCCTACGAGCAGTACTTC.

This clonotype has a handful of counts. The CDR3 is CASSPSLALNTEAFF. Here the CDR3 DNA reads TGCGCCAGCAGCCCATCCTTGGCCTTGAACACTGAAGCTTTCTTT. V is TRBV5-1 and J is TRBJ1-1; D uncertain. V was cut by 4 bases and J by 0 bases, with 13 bases left in between. This CDR3 has 15 amino acids. The germline gives CDR1 SGHRS, CDR2 YFSETQ.

This chain joins TRBV20-1 and TRBJ2-5, with unresolved D. The J call may be faulty, since TRBJ2-1 better matches the DNA end. In germline, CDR1 is DFQATT, CDR2 SNEGSKA (reference sequence). The CDR3 consists of 14 residues. The CDR3 region is CSTTTRRVQETQFF. The CDR3, as DNA: TGCAGTACGACCACTCGGAGAGTCCAAGAGACCCAGTTCTTC.

The chain combines TRBV20-1 with TRBJ2-3; tentatively, D is TRBD2 (5 bases). The germline gives CDR1 DFQATT, CDR2 SNEGSKA (reference sequence). CDR3 length: 14 residues. Trimming took off 5 bases at V and 0 bases at J, with 12 bases between the two ends. The CDR3 coding sequence is TGCAGTGCTCCCGCGGGCTTTAGCACAGATACGCAGTATTTT. Translation: CSAPAGFSTDTQYF.

This clonotype has only a few counts. The chain employs TRBV6-6 and TRBJ1-5; D remains unclear. V was cut by 5 bases and J by 9 bases, with 20 bases left in between. Germline V gene lookup returns CDR1 MNHNY and CDR2 SVGAGI (reference sequence). This CDR3 comprises 15 residues. As DNA, the CDR3 is TGTGCCAGCAGTCCGGGCATCCGGGTTCTTTGGCCCCAGCATTTT. This encodes CASSPGIRVLWPQHF.

The chain combines TRBV29-1 with TRBJ1-2; TRBD1 matches at 7 bases. This CDR3 region has 15 residues. V trimming: 0 bases; J trimming: 8 bases; junction bases outside the gene matches: 12. Germline V lookup: CDR1 SQVTM, CDR2 ANQGSEA. The CDR3: CSVEEVWTGRSGYTF. In DNA, the CDR3 is TGCAGCGTTGAAGAGGTATGGACAGGCCGAAGCGGCTACACCTTC.